A single sample gave rise to the 10 T cell receptor beta chains below, sequenced in a study. TCRdb re-derived calls from the 5' RACE reads in MiXCR, one entry per CDR3 protein. The profile shows around 5,300 distinct CDR3 sequences, 70% to 85% of them singletons. Input material: naive CD4+ T cells sorted from blood. The subset was: naive CD4+ T cells, CD4+CD45RA+CD25-. The receptors come from a female donor with breast cancer.

The chain uses TRBV5-1 and TRBJ2-7, with D maybe TRBD1 (5 bases). There are 16 residues in the CDR3. Per the germline V gene, CDR1 is SGHRS and CDR2 is YFSETQ. Trimming left V 2 bases short and J 3 bases short, with 18 bases between. CDR3 sequence: CASSLGVELPGYEQYF. CDR3 bases: TGCGCCAGCAGCTTAGGGGTCGAATTGCCCGGCTACGAGCAGTACTTC. Complete variable domain (other parts from reference TRBV5-1 and TRBJ2-7): KAGVTQTPRYLIKTRGQQVTLSCSPISGHRSVSWYQQTPGQGLQFLFEYFSETQRNKGNFPGRFSGRQFSNSRSEMNVSTLELGDSALYLCASSLGVELPGYEQYFGPGTRLTVT.

The table lists this clonotype with a few counts. This sequence joins TRBV10-3 and TRBJ1-2; D gene unclear. V dropped 2 bases and J dropped 6 bases, with 10 bases sitting between them. The CDR3 contains 13 residues. Germline V CDR1 and CDR2: ENHRY, SYGVKD. The DNA for the CDR3 is TGTGCCATCAGTGAGATGGGGAACGATGGCTACACCTTC. Its protein is CAISEMGNDGYTF.

The CDR3 sequence is CSASPSVVSNQPQHF. The CDR3 nucleotides are TGCAGTGCTAGCCCGTCGGTAGTGAGCAATCAGCCCCAGCATTTT. V usage is TRBV20-1 and J usage is TRBJ1-5; D remains ambiguous. V shed 3 bases and J shed 1 base, with 13 bases lying between them. This CDR3 is 15 amino acids long. The germline V gene encodes CDR1 DFQATT and CDR2 SNEGSKA (reference sequence).

V and J are TRBV7-2 and TRBJ2-7; no clear D gene. With 0 bases removed from V and 4 bases from J, the gap between germline ends came to 10 bases. Germline CDR1 is SGHTA and CDR2 is FQGNSA. There are 14 residues in the CDR3. As DNA, the CDR3 is TGTGCCAGCAGCTTAGCTGTAAAGGGATACGAGCAGTACTTC. Translating it yields CASSLAVKGYEQYF.

V gene TRBV10-3 combines with J gene TRBJ1-1, with D possibly TRBD1 on 5 matching bases. CDR3 size: 15 residues. The germline V and J ends were trimmed by 6 bases and 3 bases, with 17 bases remaining between them. The germline CDR1 and CDR2 sequences are ENHRY and SYGVKD. In nucleotides, the CDR3 is TGTGCCATCAGCAGTAGACGAAGGGGCGACACTGAAGCTTTCTTT. Protein sequence: CAISSRRRGDTEAFF.

This chain links TRBV29-1 with TRBJ2-3; 10 bases fit TRBD1. CDR3 size: 15 residues. J lost 4 bases, V lost 2 bases, and 6 bases had no gene match. From germline, CDR1 is SQVTM and CDR2 ANQGSEA. In DNA, the CDR3 is TGCAGCGTTGAAATAAGGGACAGGGGATCAGATACGCAGTATTTT. Translated: CSVEIRDRGSDTQYF.

The rearrangement joins TRBV10-3 to TRBJ1-1, with 10 bases matching TRBD1. V was pared by 6 bases and J by 5 bases, with 9 bases of the junction left unmatched. The CDR3 extends over 15 amino acids. The germline V gene encodes CDR1 ENHRY and CDR2 SYGVKD. The CDR3 bases are TGTGCCATCAGGAACTCGGGACAGGGGATGACTGAAGCTTTCTTT. Its protein product is CAIRNSGQGMTEAFF.

The chain joins TRBV20-1 to TRBJ2-5; TRBD2 might be the D (5 bases). Trimming left V 3 bases short and J 2 bases short, with 13 bases between. Germline V gene data show CDR1 as DFQATT and CDR2 as SNEGSKA (reference sequence). The CDR3 runs to 14 residues. CDR3 nucleotides: TGCAGTGCTAGGGAGGACCTACGACAAGAGACCCAGTACTTC. Its protein product is CSAREDLRQETQYF.

Concerning this clonotype: No conserved phenylalanine or tryptophan ends this CDR3, so it is likely a read error. The J gene is TRBJ2-3, the V gene TRBV5-1, with TRBD1 matching 8 bases. Germline V gene data show CDR1 as SGHRS and CDR2 as YFSETQ. Unmatched junction bases numbered 11, after V lost 3 bases and J lost 5 bases. This CDR3 contains 16 residues. The DNA for the CDR3 is TGCGCCAGCAGCTCTCACGCAGGGGGCTATGAAGATACGCAGTATCTT. Protein product: CASSSHAGGYEDTQYL.

The chain carries TRBV20-1 and TRBJ2-3; unclear D gene. CDR3 length: 14 amino acids. Germline CDR1 is DFQATT and CDR2 is SNEGSKA (reference sequence). V dropped 5 bases and J dropped 0 bases, with 12 bases sitting between them. The CDR3 here is CSAGLQPSTDTQYF. The CDR3 DNA is TGCAGTGCTGGGCTGCAGCCTAGCACAGATACGCAGTATTTT.